This record covers a single TCR beta chain. This sample stems from a study of blood T cell repertoires in COVID-19. TCRdb's copy holds only in-frame clones and misses some; the assay was immunoSEQ multiplex PCR. The data show a few hundred thousand clones, about 80% seen once. Germline V CDR1 and CDR2: SGHRS, YFSETQ. This CDR3 has 14 residues. V shed 0 bases, J shed 15 bases, and the junction held 9 bases outside the gene matches. Everyone who took part was about 18 to 90 years old, and they came from 20 to 25 US areas. The receptor comes from a woman aged 40 to 55 with acute COVID-19. Sequenced sample: PBMCs or T cells enriched from blood (not recorded which). V is TRBV5-1 and J is TRBJ2-1; 10 nucleotides match TRBD2. The CDR3 bases are TGCGCCAGCAGCTTGGTGTTGAGCGGGGGGGCCTGGTTCTTC. Amino acids: CASSLVLSGGAWFF. Based on the CDR3 plus reference TRBV5-1 and TRBJ2-1, the full variable domain is KAGVTQTPRYLIKTRGQQVTLSCSPISGHRSVSWYQQTPGQGLQFLFEYFSETQRNKGNFPGRFSGRQFSNSRSEMNVSTLELGDSALYLCASSLVLSGGAWFFGPGTRLTVL.